These 20 T cell receptor beta chains originate from one sample sequenced in a study of blood T cell repertoires in COVID-19. Sequencing used immunoSEQ multiplex PCR; TCRdb keeps in-frame clones, though not all of them. In the table there are a few hundred thousand clones, around 82% of which are singletons. Specimen: peripheral blood. The receptors originated from a woman in her 30s who had recovered from COVID-19.

The chain links TRBV7-9 to TRBJ1-5; D unresolved. There are 12 residues in the CDR3. V lost 8 bases and J lost 2, with 7 bases in between. Germline-derived CDR1 and CDR2 are SEHNR and FQNEAQ (reference sequence). CDR3 nucleotides: TGTGCCAGCGGTAGAGGCAATCAGCCCCAGCATTTT. Protein: CASGRGNQPQHF. The variable domain in full, with the rest retrieved from reference TRBV7-9 and TRBJ1-5, is DTGVSQNPRHKITKRGQNVTFRCDPISEHNRLYWYRQTLGQGPEFLTYFQNEAQLEKSRLLSDRFSAERPKGSFSTLEIQRTEQGDSAMYLCASGRGNQPQHFGDGTRLSIL.

Remarks on this clone: The same CDR3 is also encoded by other DNA sequences in this sample. This chain joins TRBV28 and TRBJ1-2; D is uncertain. CDR1 MDHEN and CDR2 SYDVKM come from the germline V gene. The CDR3 has 11 residues. Trimming cost V 6 bases and J 4 bases, with 6 bases left between them. CDR3 coding DNA: TGTGCCAGCAGCAGCGGCTATGGCTACACCTTC. Its protein is CASSSGYGYTF.

The J gene is TRBJ2-7, the V gene TRBV5-1; D is undetermined. Germline V gene data show CDR1 as SGHRS and CDR2 as YFSETQ. The CDR3 is 14 residues long. Trimming stripped 4 bases from V and 2 bases from J, with 13 bases between. DNA of the CDR3: TGCGCCAGCAGCCTGGAGCCCCCTCCCTACGAGCAGTACTTC. Amino acids: CASSLEPPPYEQYF. The full variable domain, in which reference TRBV5-1 and TRBJ2-7 provide the parts outside the CDR3, is KAGVTQTPRYLIKTRGQQVTLSCSPISGHRSVSWYQQTPGQGLQFLFEYFSETQRNKGNFPGRFSGRQFSNSRSEMNVSTLELGDSALYLCASSLEPPPYEQYFGPGTRLTVT.

The sample holds a few counts of this clone. The chain couples TRBV3-1 (or the pseudogene TRBV3-2) to TRBJ1-5; tentative D call: TRBD1 (6 bases). The CDR3 loop spans 15 amino acids. Germline loops: CDR1 LGHDT, CDR2 YNNKEL (reference sequence). V lost 2 bases and J 3 bases, leaving 11 bases between the germline ends. DNA of the CDR3: TGTGCCAGCAGCCAAAAGGGGGATTTCAATCAGCCCCAGCATTTT. This encodes CASSQKGDFNQPQHF.

This rearrangement joins TRBV5-1 to TRBJ2-7, with 11 positions matching TRBD1. V was clipped by 0 bases and J by 6 bases; unmatched bases: 5. The CDR3 is made up of 15 amino acids. Germline-derived CDR1 and CDR2 are SGHRS and YFSETQ. CDR3 amino acids: CASSLGGQGAAEQYF. CDR3 in DNA: TGCGCCAGCAGCTTGGGCGGACAGGGGGCGGCCGAGCAGTACTTC.

This clone is a singleton in its sample. V is TRBV19 and J is TRBJ2-1, with 7 bases fitting TRBD2. Losses at the gene ends were 6 bases for V and 3 bases for J; bases not matched to a gene: 5. CDR3 size: 14 residues. Germline V gene lookup returns CDR1 LNHDA and CDR2 SQIVND (reference sequence). The CDR3 here is CASRRAGLYNEQFF. The CDR3 nucleotides read TGTGCCAGTAGGCGAGCGGGACTCTACAATGAGCAGTTCTTC. Complete variable domain (other parts from reference TRBV19 and TRBJ2-1): DGGITQSPKYLFRKEGQNVTLSCEQNLNHDAMYWYRQDPGQGLRLIYYSQIVNDFQKGDIAEGYSVSREKKESFPLTVTSAQKNPTAFYLCASRRAGLYNEQFFGPGTRLTVL.

This chain uses TRBV7-2 with TRBJ1-3; 9 bases are shared with TRBD1. V shed 1 base and J 2 bases; nucleotides not matched to a gene: 3. This CDR3 has 16 residues. The germline CDR1 and CDR2 sequences are SGHTA and FQGNSA. CDR3 protein: CASSLVGQGTGNTIYF. The CDR3 DNA reads TGTGCCAGCAGCTTAGTGGGACAGGGAACTGGAAACACCATATATTTT. The whole variable domain, remainder taken from reference TRBV7-2 and TRBJ1-3, is GAGVSQSPSNKVTEKGKDVELRCDPISGHTALYWYRQSLGQGLEFLIYFQGNSAPDKSGLPSDRFSAERTGGSVSTLTIQRTQQEDSAVYLCASSLVGQGTGNTIYFGEGSWLTVV.

The V gene is TRBV10-3, the J gene TRBJ2-7, with 12 bases fitting TRBD2. The J call could be wrong; TRBJ2-5 is a better fit for the DNA end. From germline, CDR1 is ENHRY and CDR2 SYGVKD. The CDR3 covers 15 residues. In nucleotides, the CDR3 is TGTGCCATCAGTGGACTAGCGGGAGTAAGAGAGACCCAGTACTTC. Protein product: CAISGLAGVRETQYF.

The genes are TRBV27 and TRBJ2-5; D is possibly TRBD1 (5 bases). The CDR3 runs 12 residues. Trimming cost V 4 bases and J 3 bases, with 6 bases left between them. Germline V gene data show CDR1 as MNHEY and CDR2 as SMNVEV (reference sequence). The CDR3 loop reads CASSSREETQYF. The CDR3 DNA reads as TGTGCCAGCAGTTCCAGGGAAGAGACCCAGTACTTC.

The V and J genes are TRBV5-8 and TRBJ2-7, with 8 bases identical to TRBD1. CDR3 length: 15 amino acids. CDR1 is SGHTS and CDR2 is YDEGEE in the germline V gene. J lost 1 base, V lost 0 bases, and 3 bases had no gene match. The CDR3 reads CASSLVQGVSYEQYF. CDR3 DNA sequence: TGTGCCAGCAGCTTGGTACAGGGGGTTTCCTACGAGCAGTACTTC.

This clone was seen once. J is TRBJ1-2 and V is TRBV5-5; 7 positions match TRBD1. Losses at the gene ends were 5 bases for V and 1 base for J; bases not matched to a gene: 2. Germline V lookup: CDR1 SGHKS, CDR2 YYEKEE (reference sequence). This CDR3 is built from 13 residues. The CDR3 reads CASRRDSNYGYTF. CDR3 bases: TGTGCCAGCAGACGGGACAGTAACTATGGCTACACCTTC.

This clone was seen just once. The rearrangement links TRBV27 to TRBJ1-5; D call uncertain. Trimming removed 1 base at V and 1 base at J, with 17 bases between. The germline V gene encodes CDR1 MNHEY and CDR2 SMNVEV (reference sequence). The CDR3 is 18 amino acids. For the CDR3, the DNA is TGTGCCAGCAGTTTATGGGGAGGGTCCGGGATCAGCAATCAGCCCCAGCATTTT. This gives the protein CASSLWGGSGISNQPQHF.

CDR3 residues: CAASDRGNEKLFF. Written as DNA, the CDR3 is TGTGCCGCCTCGGACAGGGGAAACGAAAAACTGTTTTTT. The rearrangement uses TRBV6-6 and TRBJ1-4; 9 bases are a match to TRBD1. From germline, CDR1 is MNHNY and CDR2 SVGAGI (reference sequence). The CDR3 is made up of 13 amino acids. V lost 11 bases and J lost 8; bases outside the gene matches: 9.

The J gene is TRBJ2-7, the V gene TRBV5-1; no reliable D call. The germline V and J ends were trimmed by 3 bases and 6 bases, with 13 bases remaining between them. The CDR3 runs 13 residues. CDR1 and CDR2 (germline): SGHRS, YFSETQ. CDR3 DNA sequence: TGCGCCAGCAGCTACCGGGTAGGATCCGAGCAGTACTTC. This gives the protein CASSYRVGSEQYF.

As to this clone: Other DNA sequences of this sample code for an identical CDR3. The chain couples TRBV2 to TRBJ2-7; possible D gene TRBD1, 6 bases. CDR3 size: 14 residues. V lost 2 bases, J lost 0 bases, and 8 bases lay in between. Germline CDR1 is SNHLY and CDR2 is FYNNEI. CDR3 sequence: CASSEQGSSYEQYF. In DNA, the CDR3 is TGTGCCAGCAGTGAACAGGGGAGCTCCTACGAGCAGTACTTC.

The chain has TRBV28 and TRBJ2-3; 9 nucleotides align to TRBD2. Trimming cost V 4 bases and J 2 bases; bases outside gene matches: 7. CDR3 length: 16 amino acids. CDR1 and CDR2 from the germline V gene are MDHEN and SYDVKM. In DNA, the CDR3 is TGTGCCAGCAGTTGGGGCGGGAGGGTCTTCACAGATACGCAGTATTTT. Translation gives CASSWGGRVFTDTQYF.

The V gene is TRBV12-3 or TRBV12-4, the J gene TRBJ1-5; perhaps TRBD1 as D (6 bases). V was trimmed by 5 bases and J by 3 bases, leaving 8 bases between them. This CDR3 is 13 amino acids long. CDR3 sequence: CASSRTDNQPQHF. CDR3 nucleotides: TGTGCCAGCAGTCGGACAGACAATCAGCCCCAGCATTTT.

The V gene is TRBV10-3, the J gene TRBJ2-7; 10 nucleotides agree with TRBD2. The V and J ends lost 4 bases and 5 bases, in that order; junction bases with no gene match: 8. Germline V CDR1 and CDR2: ENHRY, SYGVKD. This CDR3 region has 15 residues. In DNA, the CDR3 is TGTGCCATCAGTGGATCAGCGGGAGGGCCCAACGAGCAGTACTTC. It codes for CAISGSAGGPNEQYF.

This chain links TRBV2 with TRBJ2-1; 9 positions match TRBD2. The junction had 11 bases not matched to a gene; V was cut back by 6 bases and J by 5 bases. Germline V gene sequence: CDR1 SNHLY, CDR2 FYNNEI. CDR3 length: 16 amino acids. In DNA form, the CDR3 reads TGTGCCAGCAGCCTTAGGGCGGGAGGGGTAGACAATGAGCAGTTCTTC. This gives the protein CASSLRAGGVDNEQFF.

The chain is built from TRBV7-3 and TRBJ2-2; maybe TRBD2 (6 bases). The CDR3 contains 15 residues. The V gene lost 2 bases and the J gene lost 5 bases, with 12 bases spanning the gap. Germline CDR1 reads SGHTA; CDR2 reads FQGTGA. The CDR3 here is CASSLDGRGTGELFF. CDR3 nucleotide sequence: TGTGCCAGCAGCTTAGACGGGAGAGGAACCGGGGAGCTGTTTTTT.